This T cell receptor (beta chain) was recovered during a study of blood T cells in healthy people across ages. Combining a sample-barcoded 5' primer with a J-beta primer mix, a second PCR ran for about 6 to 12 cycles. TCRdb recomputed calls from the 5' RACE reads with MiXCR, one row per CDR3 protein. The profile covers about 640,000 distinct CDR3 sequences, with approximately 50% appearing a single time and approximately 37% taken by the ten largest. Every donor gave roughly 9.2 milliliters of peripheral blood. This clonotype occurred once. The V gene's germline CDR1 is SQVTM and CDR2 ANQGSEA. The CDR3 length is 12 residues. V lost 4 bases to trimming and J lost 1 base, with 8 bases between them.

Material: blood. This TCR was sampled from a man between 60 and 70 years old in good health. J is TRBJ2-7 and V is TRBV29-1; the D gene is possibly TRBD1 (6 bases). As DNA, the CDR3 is TGCAGCGTTGTGCAGGGGTCCTACGAGCAGTACTTC. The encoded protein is CSVVQGSYEQYF.